The 32 T cell receptor beta chains in this list originate from one sample, sequenced in a study of blood T cell repertoires in COVID-19. Clones were sequenced by immunoSEQ multiplex PCR, and TCRdb holds only the in-frame ones, with some missing. The data contain some 87,000 clones, 80% to 90% of them seen just once; the ten biggest clones take up about 15%. The sequencing input was peripheral blood. The receptors shown here come from a human donor in a cohort sampled during active COVID-19.

The V gene is TRBV4-1, the J gene TRBJ2-5, with D uncertain. CDR3 size: 12 residues. Looked up from germline, CDR1 is MGHRA and CDR2 is YSYEKL. Trimming shortened V by 4 bases and J by 5 bases, and 8 bases separated the two germline ends. The CDR3 loop is CASSLPAETQYF. The CDR3 DNA is TGCGCCAGCAGCCTGCCCGCGGAGACCCAGTACTTC.

The chain is built from TRBV30 and TRBJ1-1; the D gene is possibly TRBD1 (5 bases). This CDR3 is built from 15 residues. Germline V gene sequence: CDR1 GTSNPN, CDR2 SVGIG (reference sequence). Trimming took 5 bases from V and 3 from J, leaving 19 bases between them. CDR3 residues: CAWGRAGPRYTEAFF. In nucleotides, the CDR3 is TGTGCCTGGGGTCGCGCGGGACCAAGGTACACTGAAGCTTTCTTT.

V gene TRBV7-9 combines with J gene TRBJ2-1, with 8 bases lining up with TRBD1. J was trimmed by 0 bases and V by 6 bases; bases with no gene match: 7. Germline-derived CDR1 and CDR2 are SEHNR and FQNEAQ (reference sequence). The CDR3 runs to 16 residues. CDR3 sequence reads: CASRYRQGSSYNEQFF. CDR3 DNA sequence: TGTGCCAGCAGGTACCGACAGGGGAGCTCCTACAATGAGCAGTTCTTC.

V and J are TRBV19 and TRBJ2-4; D uncertain. CDR1 and CDR2 (germline): LNHDA, SQIVND (reference sequence). This CDR3 is built from 16 residues. V was shortened by 8 bases and J by 6 bases, with 23 bases between the two germline ends. CDR3 residues: CASSPSSAVPGNIQYF. The CDR3 DNA follows: TGTGCCAGTTCGCCCAGCTCGGCGGTCCCCGGAAACATTCAGTACTTC.

The chain combines TRBV27 with TRBJ1-4, with D possibly being TRBD1 (5 bases). Germline assignment: CDR1 MNHEY and CDR2 SMNVEV (reference sequence). Trimming pared 2 bases from V and 3 bases from J, leaving 7 bases between. The CDR3 covers 14 residues. CDR3 residues: CASSLGAANEKLFF. The CDR3 coding sequence is TGTGCCAGCAGTTTAGGGGCTGCTAATGAAAAACTGTTTTTT.

The CDR3 protein is CASSTGGWAEAFF. The CDR3 DNA reads as TGCGCCAGCAGCACGGGGGGCTGGGCCGAAGCTTTCTTT. This chain connects TRBV4-1 to TRBJ1-1, with D maybe TRBD1 (6 bases). CDR1 and CDR2 from the germline V gene are MGHRA and YSYEKL. CDR3 length equals 13 residues. V was clipped by 5 bases and J by 8 bases, with 15 bases between them.

The chain recombines TRBV18 with TRBJ2-7, with D perhaps matching TRBD2 (6 bases). In germline, CDR1 is KGHSH, CDR2 LQKENI. Trimming removed 3 bases from V and 0 bases from J, with 9 bases in between. The CDR3 loop spans 14 amino acids. CDR3 in DNA: TGTGCCAGCTCACCTTGGGGACTCTCCTACGAGCAGTACTTC. This encodes CASSPWGLSYEQYF.

This clone was detected only once. J is TRBJ2-2 and V is TRBV5-1; TRBD1 aligns across 10 bases. Germline V gene sequence: CDR1 SGHRS, CDR2 YFSETQ. Trimming took 0 bases from V and 5 from J; bases not matched to a gene: 7. This CDR3 comprises 17 residues. CDR3 amino acids: CASSLEMGQGLTGELFF. The CDR3 DNA follows: TGCGCCAGCAGCTTGGAGATGGGACAGGGGTTGACCGGGGAGCTGTTTTTT. Combining the CDR3 with reference TRBV5-1 and TRBJ2-2 gives the whole variable domain KAGVTQTPRYLIKTRGQQVTLSCSPISGHRSVSWYQQTPGQGLQFLFEYFSETQRNKGNFPGRFSGRQFSNSRSEMNVSTLELGDSALYLCASSLEMGQGLTGELFFGEGSRLTVL.

This clone turned up a few times. This chain links TRBV6-4 with TRBJ1-5, with D unclear. Trimming left V 4 bases short and J 7 bases short, with 14 bases between. This CDR3 has 14 residues. Looked up from germline, CDR1 is MRHNA and CDR2 is SNTAGT. CDR3 bases: TGTGCCAGCAGTGGGAGGAAAGGTGGGCAGCCCCAGCATTTT. Translating gives CASSGRKGGQPQHF.

The chain recombines TRBV7-2 with TRBJ1-5; 7 bases fit TRBD1. The CDR3 has 13 residues. Germline CDR1 and CDR2: SGHTA and FQGNSA. The V and J ends lost 4 bases and 7 bases, in that order; junction bases with no gene match: 4. For the CDR3, the DNA is TGTGCCAGCAGCTCAAGGACAGGCCAGCCCCAGCATTTT. Amino acids: CASSSRTGQPQHF.

For the CDR3, the DNA is TGTGCCAGCAGCCGGAACCTGGGCGGGGGAGTTGGAACCTACAATGAGCAGTTCTTC. It yields the protein CASSRNLGGGVGTYNEQFF. The rearrangement links TRBV3-1 (or the pseudogene TRBV3-2) to TRBJ2-1; 7 bases map to TRBD2. Losses at the gene ends were 4 bases for V and 2 bases for J; bases not matched to a gene: 17. The CDR3 totals 19 residues. Per germline, CDR1 LGHDT and CDR2 YNNKEL (reference sequence).

The rearrangement links TRBV19 to TRBJ2-2; TRBD1 might be the D (6 bases). This CDR3 region has 16 residues. Germline V gene sequence: CDR1 LNHDA, CDR2 SQIVND (reference sequence). Trimming pared 5 bases from V and 3 bases from J, leaving 16 bases between. CDR3 DNA sequence: TGTGCCAGTAGTTTTCGACTGAAGGGGGACACCGGGGAGCTGTTTTTT. Translated, it gives CASSFRLKGDTGELFF.

DNA for the CDR3: TGTGCCAGCAGCCCTATCGGGGGCACTGAAGCTTTCTTT. This translates into CASSPIGGTEAFF. V gene TRBV11-2 combines with J gene TRBJ1-1; D may be TRBD1 (5 bases). V lost 5 bases and J lost 4, with 11 bases in between. The CDR3 runs to 13 residues. Germline CDR1 reads SGHAT; CDR2 reads FQNNGV.

The rearrangement links TRBV14 to TRBJ2-7; 7 nucleotides match TRBD1. Germline assignment: CDR1 SGHDN and CDR2 FVKESK. V lost 2 bases, J lost 5 bases, and 6 bases stayed unmatched. The CDR3 is 14 amino acids. Here the CDR3 DNA reads TGTGCCAGCAGCCAATACAGGGGTAACAACGAGCAGTACTTC. Its translation: CASSQYRGNNEQYF.

This chain uses TRBV4-2 with TRBJ2-5; 7 positions agree with TRBD1. This CDR3 spans 14 amino acids. Germline V gene data show CDR1 as LGHNA and CDR2 as YNFKEQ. V was pared by 7 bases and J by 2 bases, with 7 bases of the junction left unmatched. The CDR3 region has the DNA TGTGCCAGCATTACGGGACAGCAGCAAGAGACCCAGTACTTC. It yields the protein CASITGQQQETQYF.

The genes are TRBV6-5 and TRBJ2-7; perhaps TRBD1 as D (6 bases). The CDR3 has 13 residues. From germline, CDR1 is MNHEY and CDR2 SVGAGI. The germline V and J ends were trimmed by 6 bases and 3 bases, with 12 bases remaining between them. Written as DNA, the CDR3 is TGTGCCAGCAGCCCGGGACACTTCTACGAGCAGTACTTC. Translating it yields CASSPGHFYEQYF.

The chain joins TRBV3-1 (or the pseudogene TRBV3-2) to TRBJ2-7; weak D call: TRBD2 (5 bases). The V end was cut by 1 base, the J end by 3 bases, with 10 bases between. The CDR3 totals 14 residues. CDR1 is LGHDT, CDR2 YNNKEL, per germline (reference sequence). This CDR3 is CASSQGPGNYEQYF. As DNA, the CDR3 is TGTGCCAGCAGCCAAGGCCCGGGGAACTACGAGCAGTACTTC.

The rearrangement links TRBV12-3 or TRBV12-4 to TRBJ1-4, with 7 bases lining up with TRBD1. The junction had 5 bases not matched to a gene; V was cut back by 10 bases and J by 3 bases. CDR3 length: 13 amino acids. The CDR3 coding sequence is TGTGCCACCCAGGGGGACTCTAATGAAAAACTGTTTTTT. The encoded protein is CATQGDSNEKLFF.

V gene TRBV3-1 (or the pseudogene TRBV3-2) combines with J gene TRBJ1-1; D gene unclear. Germline V gene sequence: CDR1 LGHDT, CDR2 YNNKEL (reference sequence). Trimming took 3 bases from V and 6 from J, leaving 14 bases between them. This CDR3 is 14 amino acids long. The DNA of the CDR3 is TGTGCCAGCAGCCAGTTAAGCGGGGAATCTGAAGCTTTCTTT. Its translation: CASSQLSGESEAFF.

The V and J genes are TRBV7-3 and TRBJ2-5, with TRBD2 matching 12 bases. The length of the CDR3 is 15 residues. The V segment lost 4 bases and the J segment 5 bases; nucleotides outside the gene matches: 5. Germline V CDR1 and CDR2: SGHTA, FQGTGA. In nucleotides, the CDR3 is TGTGCCAGCAGCTCTAGCGGGGGGGTACTTGAGACCCAGTACTTC. It encodes CASSSSGGVLETQYF. Using reference TRBV7-3 and TRBJ2-5 for the parts outside the CDR3, the full variable domain is GAGVSQTPSNKVTEKGKYVELRCDPISGHTALYWYRQSLGQGPEFLIYFQGTGAADDSGLPNDRFFAVRPEGSVSTLKIQRTERGDSAVYLCASSSSGGVLETQYFGPGTRLLVL.

The genes are TRBV18 and TRBJ2-4; the match to TRBD1 covers 8 bases. CDR3 size: 14 residues. Germline trimming cut 4 bases from V and 7 bases from J; bases unmatched to any gene: 6. CDR1 KGHSH and CDR2 LQKENI come from the germline V gene. The CDR3 here is CASSQGQGTNIQYF. CDR3 DNA sequence: TGTGCCAGCTCACAAGGACAGGGCACGAACATTCAGTACTTC. Full variable domain (remainder filled in from reference TRBV18 and TRBJ2-4): NAGVMQNPRHLVRRRGQEARLRCSPMKGHSHVYWYRQLPEEGLKFMVYLQKENIIDESGMPKERFSAEFPKEGPSILRIQQVVRGDSAAYFCASSQGQGTNIQYFGAGTRLSVL.

This clone was observed a few times. This chain links TRBV30 with TRBJ1-2; 8 bases fit TRBD1. The germline gives CDR1 GTSNPN, CDR2 SVGIG (reference sequence). The V segment lost 1 base and the J segment 2 bases; nucleotides outside the gene matches: 21. The CDR3 is made up of 20 amino acids. The CDR3 here is CAWSGTSGGFRGRWNYGYTF. The CDR3 DNA follows: TGTGCCTGGAGTGGAACGTCTGGGGGGTTCAGGGGGCGTTGGAACTATGGCTACACCTTC.

The chain has TRBV30 and TRBJ2-3; D is ambiguous. Trimming stripped 4 bases from V and 0 bases from J, with 8 bases between. The CDR3 is 13 amino acids. Germline V CDR1 and CDR2: GTSNPN, SVGIG (reference sequence). For the CDR3, the DNA is TGTGCCTGGAAGCACCTTAGCACAGATACGCAGTATTTT. Protein: CAWKHLSTDTQYF. The full variable domain, rest sourced from reference TRBV30 and TRBJ2-3, is SQTIHQWPATLVQPVGSPLSLECTVEGTSNPNLYWYRQAAGRGLQLLFYSVGIGQISSEVPQNLSASRPQDRQFILSSKKLLLSDSGFYLCAWKHLSTDTQYFGPGTRLTVL.

The CDR3 bases are TGTGCCAGCAGCCCACCGACAGGGTCAAGCACAGATACGCAGTATTTT. Encoded protein: CASSPPTGSSTDTQYF. The chain employs TRBV5-5 and TRBJ2-3; 7 bases map to TRBD1. V dropped 4 bases and J dropped 0; count of bases not matched to a gene: 8. The CDR3 covers 16 residues. Germline assignment: CDR1 SGHKS and CDR2 YYEKEE (reference sequence).

The chain uses TRBV6-1 and TRBJ1-5, with D possibly matching TRBD1 (5 bases). In germline, CDR1 is MNHNS, CDR2 SASEGT. The CDR3 consists of 15 residues. The V gene lost 3 bases and the J gene lost 7 bases, with 16 bases spanning the gap. The CDR3 DNA sequence: TGTGCCAGCAGTGAGGCCAGGGAAAAGCGACAGCCCCAGCATTTT. Its protein product is CASSEAREKRQPQHF.

The chain joins TRBV3-1 (or the pseudogene TRBV3-2) to TRBJ1-1, with TRBD1 as a possible D gene (5 bases). The CDR3 has 14 amino acids. The ends were cut back, 6 bases at V and 2 bases at J, with 13 bases in the middle. Germline CDR1 reads LGHDT; CDR2 reads YNNKEL (reference sequence). The CDR3 bases are TGTGCCAGCAGGGGGGGAGGCCTAAACACTGAAGCTTTCTTT. It translates to CASRGGGLNTEAFF.

The chain has TRBV2 and TRBJ1-5, with 8 bases aligning to TRBD1. CDR3 length equals 13 residues. V lost 7 bases and J lost 2; bases outside the gene matches: 1. Germline loops: CDR1 SNHLY, CDR2 FYNNEI. The CDR3 DNA is TGTGCCAGCAAGACAGGGGGCAATCAGCCCCAGCATTTT. As protein: CASKTGGNQPQHF.

The chain has TRBV13 and TRBJ2-1; a possible D gene is TRBD2 (6 bases). Between the trimmed V and J ends, which lost 7 bases and 6 bases, there was a span of 19 bases. The CDR3 contains 15 residues. Germline lookup yields CDR1 PRHDT and CDR2 FYEKMQ (reference sequence). As DNA, the CDR3 is TGTGCCAGCACCCCTCGGGGGAACAGATCCAATGAGCAGTTCTTC. Amino acid sequence: CASTPRGNRSNEQFF.

A single count supports this clone. CDR3 residues: CASSLGQGQVKEKLFF. CDR3 nucleotide sequence: TGTGCCAGCAGCTTAGGGCAGGGTCAAGTAAAAGAAAAACTGTTTTTT. The chain recombines TRBV7-8 with TRBJ1-4; D is possibly TRBD1 (5 bases). The CDR3 has 16 residues. The V gene lost 1 base and the J gene lost 8 bases, with 17 bases spanning the gap. Germline values: CDR1 SGHVS, CDR2 FQNEAQ. Complete variable domain (other parts from reference TRBV7-8 and TRBJ1-4): GAGVSQSPRYKVAKRGQDVALRCDPISGHVSLFWYQQALGQGPEFLTYFQNEAQLDKSGLPSDRFFAERPEGSVSTLKIQRTQQEDSAVYLCASSLGQGQVKEKLFFGSGTQLSVL.

The sample holds a few counts of this clone. The CDR3 DNA reads TGTGCCATCAGCCCCAGGGCATCCGGAAACACCATATATTTT. Encoded protein: CAISPRASGNTIYF. The rearrangement joins TRBV10-3 to TRBJ1-3; perhaps TRBD1 as D (5 bases). The CDR3 length is 14 residues. Germline loops: CDR1 ENHRY, CDR2 SYGVKD. V lost 6 bases and J 4 bases, leaving 13 bases between the germline ends.

The V and J genes are TRBV7-9 and TRBJ2-7; 7 bases match TRBD2. Germline V gene data show CDR1 as SEHNR and CDR2 as FQNEAQ (reference sequence). The CDR3 is 15 residues long. V trimming: 1 base; J trimming: 4 bases; junction bases outside the gene matches: 7. CDR3: CASSLEGGGGYEQYF. The CDR3 DNA follows: TGTGCCAGCAGCTTAGAAGGCGGGGGAGGATACGAGCAGTACTTC.

This clone has just one count. V usage is TRBV28 and J usage is TRBJ2-5; TRBD1 aligns across 9 bases. This CDR3 is 15 amino acids long. Germline-derived CDR1 and CDR2 are MDHEN and SYDVKM. The junction had 12 bases not matched to a gene; V was cut back by 8 bases and J by 5 bases. CDR3: CASASSGQGGETQYF. The CDR3 nucleotides read TGTGCCAGCGCCAGTTCGGGACAGGGAGGCGAGACCCAGTACTTC.